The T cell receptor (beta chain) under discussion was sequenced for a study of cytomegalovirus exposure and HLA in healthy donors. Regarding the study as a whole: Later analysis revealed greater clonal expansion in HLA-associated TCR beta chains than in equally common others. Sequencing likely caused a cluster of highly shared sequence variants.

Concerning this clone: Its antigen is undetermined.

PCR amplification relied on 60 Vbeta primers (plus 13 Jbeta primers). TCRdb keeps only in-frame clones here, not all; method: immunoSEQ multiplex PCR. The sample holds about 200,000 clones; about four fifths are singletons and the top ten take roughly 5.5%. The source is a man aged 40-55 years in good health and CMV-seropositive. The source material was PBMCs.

For the CDR3, the DNA is TGTGCCAGCAGCTTGGCCCCTAAAGCCAAAAACATTCAGTACTTC. Protein: CASSLAPKAKNIQYF. The rearrangement uses TRBV5-6 and TRBJ2-4; D unclear. Trimming removed 0 bases from V and 0 bases from J, with 7 bases in between. The CDR3 has 15 residues. CDR1 is SGHDT, CDR2 YYEEEE, per germline.